This T cell receptor beta chain was captured in a study of blood T cell repertoires in COVID-19. CDR1 is SQVTM, CDR2 ANQGSEA, per germline. The V end lost 5 bases, the J end lost 8 bases, and 15 bases lay between the germline ends. This CDR3 contains 12 residues. Sequenced by immunoSEQ multiplex PCR; TCRdb stores in-frame clones only, minus some. The sample holds hundreds of thousands of clones, 70% to 90% seen once. Researchers sorted participants into cohorts using their self-reported clinical history. Sequenced sample: PBMCs or T cells enriched from blood (not recorded which). The rearrangement uses TRBV29-1 and TRBJ1-2, with D perhaps matching TRBD1 (5 bases). The sequence was obtained from a woman between 35 and 50 years old with acute COVID-19. Here the CDR3 reads CSVSPREEGYTF. As DNA, the CDR3 is TGCAGCGTTTCGCCCAGGGAGGAAGGCTACACCTTC.